This TCR beta chain is from a study of graft-versus-host responses after intestinal transplantation. Study details: Recipients had multivisceral, liver-intestinal, or isolated intestinal transplants. Uniformly, recipients were administered anti-thymocyte globulin induction with subsequent tacrolimus and steroids for roughly three years.

Only in-frame clones appear in the TCRdb table, and some are missing; sequencing was by immunoSEQ multiplex PCR. Of roughly 120,000 clones in the sample, about 93% are singletons; the top ten hold roughly 0.12%. With regard to this clone: Antigen: not known.

Germline CDR1 and CDR2: ENHRY and SYGVKD. The CDR3 runs to 15 residues. Trimming removed 1 base from V and 5 bases from J, with 14 bases in between. Findings and limits, study-wide: There were GvH clones found in recipient marrow, and some of them appeared first in ileum or blood.

This material consisted of unstimulated CD4+ T cells sorted from spleen or lymph node cells, taken before intestinal transplant. The source is a human donor who received an intestinal transplant. J is TRBJ1-1 and V is TRBV10-3; no clear D. The CDR3 sequence: CAISELNSRLTEAFF. Here the CDR3 DNA reads TGTGCCATCAGTGAGTTAAACAGCCGTTTGACTGAAGCTTTCTTT.